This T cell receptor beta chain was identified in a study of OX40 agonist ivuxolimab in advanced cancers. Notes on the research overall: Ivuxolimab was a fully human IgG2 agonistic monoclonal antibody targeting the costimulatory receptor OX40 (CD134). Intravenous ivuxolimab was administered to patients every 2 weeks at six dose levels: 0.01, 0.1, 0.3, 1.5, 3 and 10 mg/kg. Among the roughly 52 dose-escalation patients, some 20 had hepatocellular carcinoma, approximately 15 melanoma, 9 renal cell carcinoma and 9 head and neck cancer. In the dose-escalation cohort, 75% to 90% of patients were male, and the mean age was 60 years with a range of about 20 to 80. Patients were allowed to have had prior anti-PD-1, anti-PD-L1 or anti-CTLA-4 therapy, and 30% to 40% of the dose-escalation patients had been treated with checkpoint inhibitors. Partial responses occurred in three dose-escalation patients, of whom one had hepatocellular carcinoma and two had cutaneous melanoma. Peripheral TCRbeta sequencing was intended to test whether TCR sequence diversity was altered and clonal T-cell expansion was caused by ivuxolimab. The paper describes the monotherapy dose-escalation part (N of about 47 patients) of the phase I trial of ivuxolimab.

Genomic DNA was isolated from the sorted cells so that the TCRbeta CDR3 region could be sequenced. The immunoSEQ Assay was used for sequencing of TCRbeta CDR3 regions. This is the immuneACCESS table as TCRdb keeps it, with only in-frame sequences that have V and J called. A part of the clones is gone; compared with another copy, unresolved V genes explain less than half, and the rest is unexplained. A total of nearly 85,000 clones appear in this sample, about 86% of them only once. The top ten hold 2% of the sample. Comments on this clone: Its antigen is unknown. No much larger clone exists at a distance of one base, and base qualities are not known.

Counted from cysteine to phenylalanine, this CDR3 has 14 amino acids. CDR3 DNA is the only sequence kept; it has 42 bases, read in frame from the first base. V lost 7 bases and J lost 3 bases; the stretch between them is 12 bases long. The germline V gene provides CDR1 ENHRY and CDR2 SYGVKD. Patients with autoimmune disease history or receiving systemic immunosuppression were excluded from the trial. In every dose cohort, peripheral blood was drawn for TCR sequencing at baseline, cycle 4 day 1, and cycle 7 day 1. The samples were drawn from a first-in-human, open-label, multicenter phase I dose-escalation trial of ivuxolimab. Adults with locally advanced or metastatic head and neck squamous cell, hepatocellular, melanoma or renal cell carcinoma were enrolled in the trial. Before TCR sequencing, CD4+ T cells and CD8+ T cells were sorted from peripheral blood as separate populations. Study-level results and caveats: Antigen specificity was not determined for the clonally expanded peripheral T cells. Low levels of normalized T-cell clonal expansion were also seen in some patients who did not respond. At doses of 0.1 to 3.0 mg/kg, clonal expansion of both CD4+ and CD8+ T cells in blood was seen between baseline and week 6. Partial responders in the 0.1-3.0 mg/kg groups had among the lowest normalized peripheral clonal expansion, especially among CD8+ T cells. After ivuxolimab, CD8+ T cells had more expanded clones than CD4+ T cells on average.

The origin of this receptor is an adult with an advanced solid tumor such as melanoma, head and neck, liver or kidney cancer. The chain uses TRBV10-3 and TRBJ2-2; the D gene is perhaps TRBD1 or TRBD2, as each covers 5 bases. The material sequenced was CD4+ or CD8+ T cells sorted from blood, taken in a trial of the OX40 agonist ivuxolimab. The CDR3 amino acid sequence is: CAIKWQGDTGELFF. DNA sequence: TGTGCCATCAAGTGGCAGGGAGACACCGGGGAGCTGTTTTTT.